The source of this TCR beta chain is a study of regulatory T cells in long-lasting Graves disease. General observations from the study: TRBV28, TRBJ1-2 and TRBJ2-5 were favored in persistent disease.

As for time point: newly diagnosed GD, antithyroid drugs for less than 3 months. The TCR library was prepared using RNA isolated from PBMCs. This CDR3 region has 12 residues. Per germline, CDR1 DFQATT and CDR2 SNEGSKA (reference sequence). Germline trimming cut 3 bases from V and 8 bases from J; bases unmatched to any gene: 4. The authors built TCR beta libraries using iRepertoire HTBI primers and Arm-PCR of CDR3 regions. TCRdb reprocessed the multiplex PCR reads via MiXCR and lists one record per CDR3 protein. The table lists fewer than 550,000 distinct CDR3 sequences, around 16% of them singletons. This clonotype has at least ten counts. The antigen is unknown. These data were also reused for a study on T cells in Graves' hyperthyroidism and ophthalmopathy.

V usage is TRBV20-1 and J usage is TRBJ2-1, with TRBD1 matching over 7 bases. The receptor's source is a middle-aged woman with Graves disease. The sequenced sample was peripheral blood mononuclear cells (PBMCs), obtained at new diagnosis, from a patient treated with antithyroid drugs. CDR3 DNA: TGCAGTGCTAGCGGACAGGCCGATGAGCAGTTCTTC. Its translation: CSASGQADEQFF.